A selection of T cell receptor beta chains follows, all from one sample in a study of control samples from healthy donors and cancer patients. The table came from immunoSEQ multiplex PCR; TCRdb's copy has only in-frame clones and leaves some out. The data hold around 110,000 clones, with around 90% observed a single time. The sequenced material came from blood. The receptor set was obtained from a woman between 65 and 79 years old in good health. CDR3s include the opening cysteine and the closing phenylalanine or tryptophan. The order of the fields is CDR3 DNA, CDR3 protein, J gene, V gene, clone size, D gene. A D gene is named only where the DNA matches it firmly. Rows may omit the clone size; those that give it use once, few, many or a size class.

CDR3 DNA: TGCGCCAGCAGCCAAGACGGGACAGGGAGGACCCGGGAGCTGTTTTTT; CDR3 protein: CASSQDGTGRTRELFF; J gene: TRBJ2-2; V gene: TRBV4-1; clone size: .; D gene: TRBD1
CDR3 DNA: TGTGCCAAAAGCGGGGGGCTCAATGAGCAGTTCTTC; CDR3 protein: CAKSGGLNEQFF; J gene: TRBJ2-1; V gene: TRBV6-5; clone size: .; D gene: TRBD2
CDR3 DNA: TGTGCCACCAGCAGAGAGGTACAGGGGAACTACTACACCTTC; CDR3 protein: CATSREVQGNYYTF; J gene: TRBJ1-2; V gene: TRBV15; clone size: .; D gene: TRBD1
CDR3 DNA: TGTGCCAGTAGTACTCAACCGGGGGCGCGAAATGGCTACACCTTC; CDR3 protein: CASSTQPGARNGYTF; J gene: TRBJ1-2; V gene: TRBV19; clone size: few; D gene: .
CDR3 DNA: TGTGCCAGCAGCTTAGTGGGGCATGAGCAGTTCTTC; CDR3 protein: CASSLVGHEQFF; J gene: TRBJ2-1; V gene: TRBV7-2; clone size: .; D gene: .
CDR3 DNA: TGTGCCAGCAGCTCCTCCGGGTTGCAGGGTCAGCCCCAGCATTTT; CDR3 protein: CASSSSGLQGQPQHF; J gene: TRBJ1-5; V gene: TRBV7-9; clone size: .; D gene: .
CDR3 DNA: TGTGCCAGCAGGCTCGAGAGCACCGGGGAGCTGTTTTTT; CDR3 protein: CASRLESTGELFF; J gene: TRBJ2-2; V gene: TRBV6-5; clone size: .; D gene: .
CDR3 DNA: TGTGCCAGCAGCTTTATGAGGGCCTACGAGCAGTACTTC; CDR3 protein: CASSFMRAYEQYF; J gene: TRBJ2-7; V gene: TRBV11-2; clone size: .; D gene: .
CDR3 DNA: TGCGCCAGCAGCCAAGATGTCCAGGGGATGAATGAAAAACTGTTTTTT; CDR3 protein: CASSQDVQGMNEKLFF; J gene: TRBJ1-4; V gene: TRBV4-1; clone size: .; D gene: .
CDR3 DNA: TGTGCCCCGGGGGGCACAGATACGCAGTATTTT; CDR3 protein: CAPGGTDTQYF; J gene: TRBJ2-3; V gene: TRBV2; clone size: .; D gene: .
CDR3 DNA: TGTGCCAGCAGCCTCCTAGCGGGGGGTGGAGAGACCCAGTACTTC; CDR3 protein: CASSLLAGGGETQYF; J gene: TRBJ2-5; V gene: TRBV9; clone size: once; D gene: TRBD2
CDR3 DNA: TGTGCCAGCTCCCCAATGCCGGAAGCGTACGAGCAGTACTTC; CDR3 protein: CASSPMPEAYEQYF; J gene: TRBJ2-7; V gene: TRBV18; clone size: once; D gene: .
CDR3 DNA: TGTGCCAGCAGCATAAGGGGTCCACCCCTCCACTTT; CDR3 protein: CASSIRGPPLHF; J gene: TRBJ1-6; V gene: TRBV9; clone size: .; D gene: .
CDR3 DNA: TGTGCCAGCAGCGAAGGGACTAACTATGGCTACACCTTC; CDR3 protein: CASSEGTNYGYTF; J gene: TRBJ1-2; V gene: TRBV5-6; clone size: .; D gene: .
CDR3 DNA: TGTGCCAGCAAGATGGACAGCAACTATGGCTACACCTTC; CDR3 protein: CASKMDSNYGYTF; J gene: TRBJ1-2; V gene: TRBV6-5; clone size: .; D gene: .
CDR3 DNA: TGTGCCAGCAGCCAAGAGGCGGGAGGGAGCTCTGGGGCCAACGTCCTGACTTTC; CDR3 protein: CASSQEAGGSSGANVLTF; J gene: TRBJ2-6; V gene: TRBV3-1/TRBV3-2; clone size: .; D gene: TRBD2
CDR3 DNA: TGTGCCAGCAGCCAAGATCAGTCACTTAATAGCGATCAGCCCCAGCATTTT; CDR3 protein: CASSQDQSLNSDQPQHF; J gene: TRBJ1-5; V gene: TRBV4-2; clone size: once; D gene: .
CDR3 DNA: TGTGCCAGCAGCTCCGAGGCGTACAATGAGCAGTTCTTC; CDR3 protein: CASSSEAYNEQFF; J gene: TRBJ2-1; V gene: TRBV5-4; clone size: .; D gene: .
CDR3 DNA: TGCGCCAGCAGCGGGAGGACAGGGGAGCCTCATTCTGGGGCCAACGTCCTGACTTTC; CDR3 protein: CASSGRTGEPHSGANVLTF; J gene: TRBJ2-6; V gene: TRBV5-1; clone size: .; D gene: TRBD1
CDR3 DNA: TGTGCCAGCAGTATGGGACCGCCCTATGGCTACACCTTC; CDR3 protein: CASSMGPPYGYTF; J gene: TRBJ1-2; V gene: TRBV6-5; clone size: .; D gene: .
CDR3 DNA: TGTGCCAGCAGCCCCAGGACAGGATCGAACACTGAAGCTTTCTTT; CDR3 protein: CASSPRTGSNTEAFF; J gene: TRBJ1-1; V gene: TRBV7-9; clone size: .; D gene: TRBD1
CDR3 DNA: TGCGCCAGCAGCCAGGGACTAGCGGTAAAGGCAGATACGCAGTATTTT; CDR3 protein: CASSQGLAVKADTQYF; J gene: TRBJ2-3; V gene: TRBV4-1; clone size: .; D gene: TRBD2
CDR3 DNA: TGTGCCAGCAGCTTAGGGACAGGCCAGGAAAAACTGTTTTTT; CDR3 protein: CASSLGTGQEKLFF; J gene: TRBJ1-4; V gene: TRBV7-9; clone size: once; D gene: TRBD1
CDR3 DNA: TGTGCCAGCAGCCAAGGGACAGGGTCGGGAGGCTACACCTTC; CDR3 protein: CASSQGTGSGGYTF; J gene: TRBJ1-2; V gene: TRBV3-1/TRBV3-2; clone size: .; D gene: TRBD1
CDR3 DNA: TGTGCCAGCAGCTTGTTTCTGGGGGCAGAAGGACAAGAGACCCAGTACTTC; CDR3 protein: CASSLFLGAEGQETQYF; J gene: TRBJ2-5; V gene: TRBV5-8; clone size: .; D gene: .